These T cell receptor beta chains were read from a single sample in a study of blood T cell repertoires in COVID-19. Clones were sequenced by immunoSEQ multiplex PCR, and TCRdb holds only the in-frame ones, with some missing. This sample carries approximately 180,000 clones, 70% to 90% of them seen once, and the ten largest clones take 9.5% to 12%. Input material: peripheral blood. These TCRs come from a human donor with active or convalescent COVID-19. The donor label of this sample is uncertain. Each CDR3 is given with its conserved first and last residue. A D gene is named only where the DNA matches it firmly. Only some rows state a clone size, as once, few, many or a class for expanded clones.

j_call clone_size v_call d_call cdr3_aa cdr3_nt
TRBJ1-2 NA TRBV29-1 NA CSVGQPVYGYTF TGCAGCGTCGGACAGCCAGTCTATGGCTACACCTTC
TRBJ2-7 NA TRBV7-2 NA CASSYGQLYEQYF TGTGCCAGCAGCTATGGGCAGCTCTACGAGCAGTACTTC
TRBJ1-1 NA TRBV11-3 TRBD1 CASSPKDRGTNTEAFF TGTGCCAGCAGCCCGAAAGACAGGGGAACGAACACTGAAGCTTTCTTT
TRBJ1-2 NA TRBV2 TRBD1 CASTALTGFGYTF TGTGCCAGCACCGCTTTGACAGGGTTTGGCTACACCTTC
TRBJ2-7 NA TRBV9 NA CASSATGSSYEQYF TGTGCCAGCAGCGCTACAGGGAGCAGCTACGAGCAGTACTTC
TRBJ2-5 once TRBV14 TRBD2 CASSLLRPGLAGVPVQETQYF TGTGCCAGCAGCCTCCTACGTCCGGGACTAGCGGGTGTTCCCGTCCAAGAGACCCAGTACTTC
TRBJ2-7 NA TRBV6-5 TRBD2 CASSRSGSARDEQYF TGTGCCAGCAGTCGCAGCGGGAGCGCCAGGGACGAGCAGTACTTC
TRBJ2-3 NA TRBV4-3 TRBD2 CASSGGPTGGGAGDTQYF TGCGCCAGCAGTGGGGGACCGACTGGCGGGGGGGCAGGAGATACGCAGTATTTT
TRBJ1-6 NA TRBV3-1/TRBV3-2 NA CASSSGLPTTPLHF TGTGCCAGCAGCTCCGGACTCCCCACAACGCCCCTCCACTTT
TRBJ2-5 once TRBV19 NA CASSIERGRLETQYF TGTGCCAGTAGTATAGAGCGGGGAAGGTTAGAGACCCAGTACTTC
TRBJ2-2 once TRBV5-4 TRBD2 CASSLPGLAGGKNTGELFF TGTGCCAGCAGCCTACCGGGACTAGCGGGGGGCAAGAACACCGGGGAGCTGTTTTTT
TRBJ1-3 NA TRBV7-6 NA CASSLGQVPGNTIYF TGTGCCAGCAGCTTAGGGCAGGTCCCTGGAAACACCATATATTTT
TRBJ2-1 NA TRBV5-4 TRBD2 CASSLEVGLAVYNEQFF TGTGCCAGCAGCTTGGAGGTTGGGCTAGCGGTTTACAATGAGCAGTTCTTC